The 16 T cell receptor beta chains reported below all come from one sample, sequenced in a study of blood T cell repertoires in COVID-19. TCRdb keeps only in-frame clones here, not all; method: immunoSEQ multiplex PCR. The table lists approximately 300,000 clones, under 90% of them singletons, with over 9% in the top ten. Sequenced: PBMCs or T cells enriched from blood (not recorded which). The receptors come from a woman younger than 45 who had recovered from COVID-19.

The J gene is TRBJ2-7, the V gene TRBV4-2; D uncertain. The CDR3 covers 15 residues. CDR1 and CDR2 (germline): LGHNA, YNFKEQ. V lost 1 base, J lost 0 bases, and 10 bases lay in between. The CDR3 here is CASSQAGQSSYEQYF. In DNA form, the CDR3 reads TGTGCCAGCAGCCAAGCTGGGCAGAGCTCCTACGAGCAGTACTTC.

This chain connects TRBV18 to TRBJ1-2; 9 positions agree with TRBD1. Trimming at V came to 4 bases and at J to 3 bases, leaving 6 bases not matched to a gene. Germline CDR1 KGHSH, CDR2 LQKENI. The CDR3 consists of 15 residues. The CDR3 sequence is CASSLRTGADYGYTF. The CDR3 coding sequence is TGTGCCAGCTCACTACGGACAGGGGCGGACTATGGCTACACCTTC.

V is TRBV10-3 and J is TRBJ1-2; a weak D match, TRBD1 (5 bases). This CDR3 has 13 residues. V was trimmed by 2 bases and J by 4 bases, leaving 8 bases between them. Germline values: CDR1 ENHRY, CDR2 SYGVKD. CDR3 nucleotides: TGTGCCATCAGTGAGGGGGACTCCTATGGCTACACCTTC. Encoded protein: CAISEGDSYGYTF.

The V and J genes are TRBV3-1 (or the pseudogene TRBV3-2) and TRBJ1-5; 11 bases map to TRBD1. Germline V gives CDR1 LGHDT, CDR2 YNNKEL (reference sequence). The CDR3 has 18 residues. The V gene end was trimmed by 1 base and the J gene end by 6 bases; junction bases not matched to a gene: 11. CDR3 nucleotide sequence: TGTGCCAGCAGCCAAGGGCTTGGGGGACAGGGGGGAAGTCAGCCCCAGCATTTT. This encodes CASSQGLGGQGGSQPQHF.

This sequence joins TRBV27 and TRBJ1-1, with 7 bases matching TRBD1. V was clipped by 4 bases and J by 0 bases; unmatched bases: 2. Per germline, CDR1 MNHEY and CDR2 SMNVEV (reference sequence). This CDR3 region has 14 residues. The CDR3 region is CASSYRGMNTEAFF. The CDR3 nucleotides read TGTGCCAGCAGTTACAGGGGTATGAACACTGAAGCTTTCTTT.

The rearrangement uses TRBV11-2 and TRBJ1-1; D ambiguous. The CDR3 runs 10 residues. Germline V CDR1 and CDR2: SGHAT, FQNNGV. Trimming took 6 bases from V and 11 from J, leaving 10 bases between them. CDR3 DNA sequence: TGTGCCAGCAGATTTCCCCCGGCTTTCTTT. Protein: CASRFPPAFF.

The V gene is TRBV16, the J gene TRBJ1-5, with D tentatively TRBD1 (5 bases). V was clipped by 2 bases and J by 5 bases, with 13 bases between them. The germline V gene encodes CDR1 KGHSY and CDR2 FQNENV. The CDR3 sequence is 15 residues long. The CDR3 is CASSQGVGAYQPQHF. The DNA of the CDR3 is TGTGCCAGCAGCCAAGGAGTTGGGGCCTATCAGCCCCAGCATTTT.

The chain is built from TRBV5-1 and TRBJ2-7, with 9 bases matching TRBD2. Germline CDR1 and CDR2: SGHRS and YFSETQ. Unmatched junction bases numbered 7, after V lost 3 bases and J lost 0 bases. The CDR3 has 16 residues. The CDR3 spells CASSSLAGGVSYEQYF. The CDR3 nucleotides are TGCGCCAGCAGCTCCCTCGCGGGAGGGGTCTCCTACGAGCAGTACTTC.

The chain recombines TRBV19 with TRBJ1-1; D is possibly TRBD1 (5 bases). Trimming took off 5 bases at V and 4 bases at J, with 17 bases between the two ends. Germline V gene data show CDR1 as LNHDA and CDR2 as SQIVND (reference sequence). The CDR3 has 15 amino acids. The CDR3 DNA follows: TGTGCCAGTAGTCCGGGGGGGGGTTTCGCCACTGAAGCTTTCTTT. Translation: CASSPGGGFATEAFF.

The chain joins TRBV7-9 to TRBJ1-1; D not certain. The germline V and J ends were trimmed by 0 bases and 7 bases, with 6 bases remaining between them. Germline V gene data show CDR1 as SEHNR and CDR2 as FQNEAQ (reference sequence). There are 12 residues in the CDR3. CDR3 amino acids: CASSLAPGEAFF. For the CDR3, the DNA is TGTGCCAGCAGCTTAGCCCCGGGTGAAGCTTTCTTT.

The CDR3 loop reads CASSVGSGVIHEQYF. Here the CDR3 DNA reads TGTGCCAGCAGCGTAGGTAGCGGGGTTATACACGAGCAGTACTTC. V gene TRBV9 combines with J gene TRBJ2-7; 8 bases are a match to TRBD2. Germline values: CDR1 SGDLS, CDR2 YYNGEE. Unmatched junction bases numbered 7, after V lost 0 bases and J lost 5 bases. This CDR3 spans 15 amino acids.

V gene TRBV27 combines with J gene TRBJ2-1; D gene uncertain. CDR1 and CDR2 from the germline V gene are MNHEY and SMNVEV (reference sequence). Trimming took off 5 bases at V and 4 bases at J, with 12 bases between the two ends. There are 14 residues in the CDR3. The CDR3 coding sequence is TGTGCCAGCAGTCAGCCGACACATTACAATGAGCAGTTCTTC. Translated: CASSQPTHYNEQFF.

This clone was counted a few times. This chain connects TRBV7-6 to TRBJ2-7; D gene ambiguous. CDR3 size: 13 residues. Trimming cost V 2 bases and J 5 bases, with 10 bases left between them. Germline V lookup: CDR1 SGHVS, CDR2 FNYEAQ. CDR3 DNA: TGTGCCAGCAGCTTACGGCCACGGGACGAGCAGTACTTC. It yields the protein CASSLRPRDEQYF.

CDR3 in DNA: TGTGCCATCAGGGGGACTAGAAGCACAGATACGCAGTATTTT. It codes for CAIRGTRSTDTQYF. The rearrangement joins TRBV10-3 to TRBJ2-3, with TRBD2 matching over 8 bases. There are 14 residues in the CDR3. With 6 bases clipped from V and 0 bases from J, the junction kept 2 bases outside the gene matches. The germline V gene encodes CDR1 ENHRY and CDR2 SYGVKD.

The V call is TRBV27, the J call TRBJ1-2; 7 nucleotides line up with TRBD1. Germline V gene sequence: CDR1 MNHEY, CDR2 SMNVEV (reference sequence). Trimming took 2 bases from V and 7 from J; bases not matched to a gene: 13. The length of the CDR3 is 16 residues. CDR3 amino acids: CASSLIPAGQGGGYTF. The CDR3 bases are TGTGCCAGCAGTTTAATCCCGGCGGGGCAGGGGGGTGGCTACACCTTC.

The chain joins TRBV19 to TRBJ2-1, with TRBD2 matching over 14 bases. The CDR3 totals 19 residues. In germline, CDR1 is LNHDA, CDR2 SQIVND (reference sequence). V was clipped by 4 bases and J by 4 bases; unmatched bases: 12. CDR3 sequence reads: CASSTDGTSGRGGYNEQFF. CDR3 bases: TGTGCCAGTAGTACAGACGGGACTAGCGGGAGAGGTGGTTACAATGAGCAGTTCTTC.